The T cell receptor (beta chain) under discussion was sequenced for a study of T cells in Graves' hyperthyroidism and ophthalmopathy. The CDR3 has 16 amino acids. V lost 4 bases to trimming and J lost 0 bases, with 13 bases between them. From germline, CDR1 is LNHDA and CDR2 SQIVND (reference sequence). The TCR beta CDR3 regions underwent amplification using RNA transcripts as the source. The TCR CDR3 first-round RT-PCR relied on the HTBI primer set. TCRdb called the multiplex PCR reads again in MiXCR, with one record for every CDR3 protein. Of over 45,000 distinct CDR3 sequences listed, less than 50% are singletons. This clonotype was picked up a small number of times. The cohort's ophthalmopathy patients, a group with duration under 3 months, had a Clinical Activity Score of at least 3 and a NOSPECS grade of at least 4.

The source material was blood. The rearrangement links TRBV19 to TRBJ1-5; no firm D call. The origin of this receptor is a woman in her twenties or thirties with Graves' ophthalmopathy. CDR3 sequence reads: CASSRAQVYSNQPQHF. The CDR3, as DNA: TGTGCCAGTAGTAGGGCCCAAGTCTATAGCAATCAGCCCCAGCATTTT. The whole variable domain, filled in from reference TRBV19 and TRBJ1-5, reads DGGITQSPKYLFRKEGQNVTLSCEQNLNHDAMYWYRQDPGQGLRLIYYSQIVNDFQKGDIAEGYSVSREKKESFPLTVTSAQKNPTAFYLCASSRAQVYSNQPQHFGDGTRLSIL.